The 23 T cell receptor beta chains below come from one sample, sequenced in a study of shared clonotypes between healthy human individuals (dated by TCRdb to 2020 to 2021). Receptors were amplified or captured by the immunoSEQ multiplex PCR assay. Imported from immuneACCESS, the table was reduced by TCRdb to in-frame sequences with V and J called. These copies leave out some clones; in studies compared against another copy, an unresolved V gene accounts for under half, and the cause of the remainder is not known. Within this sample are fewer than 1.8 million clones, with around 98.5% of them counted one time only. Approximately 0.4% of the sample rests with the top ten. The sequenced sample consisted of naive CD4+ T cells sorted from blood. This specimen's cell subset or site label, per the study, means: CD45RA+ positively selected. The receptors stem from a man in his thirties or forties in good health.

On this clone: Additional DNA sequences in this sample encode the identical CDR3. This chain uses TRBV9 with TRBJ2-1; 12 bases align to TRBD2. Trimming cost V 4 bases and J 4 bases; bases outside gene matches: 3. CDR3 length: 15 residues. Germline CDR1 reads SGDLS; CDR2 reads YYNGEE. DNA for the CDR3: TGTGCCAGCAGCAAGACTAGCGGGAGTTACAATGAGCAGTTCTTC. Its protein product is CASSKTSGSYNEQFF. The variable domain in full, with the rest retrieved from reference TRBV9 and TRBJ2-1, is DSGVTQTPKHLITATGQRVTLRCSPRSGDLSVYWYQQSLDQGLQFLIQYYNGEERAKGNILERFSAQQFPDLHSELNLSSLELGDSALYFCASSKTSGSYNEQFFGPGTRLTVL.

As DNA, the CDR3 is TGTGCCAGCAGTGGACTAGTTACGGGGGAGCAGTTCTTC. Amino acids: CASSGLVTGEQFF. This chain links TRBV6-1 with TRBJ2-1; a weak D match, TRBD2 (6 bases). V was pared by 4 bases and J by 10 bases, with 14 bases between. The CDR3 sequence is 13 residues long. Germline values: CDR1 MNHNS, CDR2 SASEGT.

This clone was observed once. Additional DNA sequences in this sample encode the identical CDR3. The rearrangement uses TRBV5-4 and TRBJ2-7; no definite D call. The CDR3 runs to 13 residues. Germline CDR1 is SGHNT and CDR2 is YYREEE (reference sequence). Between the trimmed V and J ends, which lost 2 bases and 0 bases, there was a span of 6 bases. DNA for the CDR3: TGTGCCAGCAGCTTCCGAAGCTCCTACGAGCAGTACTTC. It codes for CASSFRSSYEQYF. Full variable domain (remainder filled in from reference TRBV5-4 and TRBJ2-7): ETGVTQSPTHLIKTRGQQVTLRCSSQSGHNTVSWYQQALGQGPQFIFQYYREEENGRGNFPPRFSGLQFPNYSSELNVNALELDDSALYLCASSFRSSYEQYFGPGTRLTVT.

The chain has TRBV6-5 and TRBJ2-1, with D tentatively TRBD1 (6 bases). In germline, CDR1 is MNHEY, CDR2 SVGAGI. V gave up 5 bases and J gave up 12 bases, with 14 bases separating them. The CDR3 consists of 12 residues. The CDR3 region has the DNA TGTGCCAGCAGTACGCGGACAGCCGGGCAGTTCTTC. It specifies CASSTRTAGQFF.

In DNA form, the CDR3 reads TGTGCCAGCGGGTTCGCCGACACCGGGGAGCTGTTTTTT. It translates to CASGFADTGELFF. This rearrangement joins TRBV18 to TRBJ2-2; the D is unclear. V was shortened by 8 bases and J by 3 bases, with 10 bases between the two germline ends. The CDR3 is 13 amino acids. Germline CDR1 and CDR2: KGHSH and LQKENI.

The rearrangement links TRBV10-3 to TRBJ2-2; tentatively, D is TRBD2 (6 bases). This CDR3 has 17 amino acids. CDR1 ENHRY and CDR2 SYGVKD come from the germline V gene. Between the trimmed V and J ends, which lost 4 bases and 0 bases, there was a span of 15 bases. CDR3 DNA sequence: TGTGCCATCAGTGGCCCCCCTAGCGATCCGAACACCGGGGAGCTGTTTTTT. Residues: CAISGPPSDPNTGELFF.

This chain connects TRBV5-1 to TRBJ1-2, with no clear D. The CDR3 contains 13 residues. With 3 bases removed from V and 8 bases from J, the gap between germline ends came to 14 bases. Germline V gene lookup returns CDR1 SGHRS and CDR2 YFSETQ. This chain's CDR3 is CASSYGPSEGYTF. CDR3 bases: TGCGCCAGCAGCTACGGGCCCAGCGAGGGCTACACCTTC.

This chain joins TRBV5-1 and TRBJ2-7, with 8 bases lining up with TRBD1. Germline trimming cut 4 bases from V and 7 bases from J; bases unmatched to any gene: 4. The germline V gene has CDR1 SGHRS and CDR2 YFSETQ. The CDR3 loop spans 12 amino acids. This CDR3 reads CASSVTGDEQYF. CDR3 DNA: TGCGCCAGCAGCGTGACAGGGGATGAGCAGTACTTC.

The rearrangement links TRBV6-1 to TRBJ2-7, with D uncertain. The V gene's germline CDR1 is MNHNS and CDR2 SASEGT. The ends were cut back, 6 bases at V and 12 bases at J, with 9 bases in the middle. The CDR3 totals 9 residues. The CDR3 DNA sequence: TGTGCCAGCAGAGACCCGAGGTACTTC. Translating it yields CASRDPRYF.

In regard to this clone: Distinct nucleotide sequences in the sample also encode this CDR3. The chain employs TRBV6-5 and TRBJ2-7; 9 bases match TRBD2. Germline V gene sequence: CDR1 MNHEY, CDR2 SVGAGI. V dropped 5 bases and J dropped 3; count of bases not matched to a gene: 8. The CDR3 runs 15 residues. Written as DNA, the CDR3 is TGTGCCAGCAGTCCGGGACTAGCAGGTGTCTACGAGCAGTACTTC. It is translated as CASSPGLAGVYEQYF.

This chain joins TRBV19 and TRBJ2-1; TRBD2 aligns across 7 bases. The CDR3 is made up of 14 amino acids. V was clipped by 6 bases and J by 2 bases; unmatched bases: 4. Germline V gene sequence: CDR1 LNHDA, CDR2 SQIVND (reference sequence). The CDR3 region is CASSLTSAYNEQFF. The CDR3 DNA follows: TGTGCCAGTAGCCTTACTAGCGCCTACAATGAGCAGTTCTTC.

The chain couples TRBV5-1 to TRBJ1-4; D is perhaps TRBD1 (5 bases). V was pared by 0 bases and J by 3 bases, with 6 bases between. Per germline, CDR1 SGHRS and CDR2 YFSETQ. This CDR3 has 14 residues. The CDR3 region is CASSLEGANEKLFF. CDR3 sequence (DNA): TGCGCCAGCAGCTTGGAAGGGGCTAATGAAAAACTGTTTTTT.

This chain connects TRBV5-6 to TRBJ2-7; D is unresolved. The germline V gene encodes CDR1 SGHDT and CDR2 YYEEEE. The CDR3 is 13 amino acids. Trimming removed 1 base at V and 3 bases at J, with 8 bases between. CDR3: CASSLRSGYEQYF. The CDR3 DNA reads as TGTGCCAGCAGCTTGCGAAGTGGCTACGAGCAGTACTTC.

The V gene is TRBV7-2, the J gene TRBJ2-1; D unresolved. There are 16 residues in the CDR3. Trimming removed 5 bases at V and 2 bases at J, with 16 bases between. In germline, CDR1 is SGHTA, CDR2 FQGNSA. In DNA form, the CDR3 reads TGTGCCAGCAGCATAAGGATGGTGGCAGCCTACAATGAGCAGTTCTTC. Protein product: CASSIRMVAAYNEQFF.

The V call is TRBV2, the J call TRBJ2-3, with TRBD2 matching over 7 bases. The CDR3 is 14 residues long. CDR1 is SNHLY, CDR2 FYNNEI, per germline. The ends lost 10 bases at V and 0 bases at J; junction bases unmatched: 7. Written as DNA, the CDR3 is TGTGCCACCCGACTAGCTCCTAGCACAGATACGCAGTATTTT. This codes for CATRLAPSTDTQYF. Drawing the rest from reference TRBV2 and TRBJ2-3, the complete variable domain is EPEVTQTPSHQVTQMGQEVILRCVPISNHLYFYWYRQILGQKVEFLVSFYNNEISEKSEIFDDQFSVERPDGSNFTLKIRSTKLEDSAMYFCATRLAPSTDTQYFGPGTRLTVL.

V and J are TRBV25-1 and TRBJ2-2, with 7 bases aligning to TRBD2. The CDR3 sequence is 17 residues long. V lost 1 base, J lost 4 bases, and 9 bases stayed unmatched. Per the germline V gene, CDR1 is MGHDK and CDR2 is SYGVNS. The CDR3 loop reads CASSEFPSGLSTGELFF. CDR3 in DNA: TGTGCCAGCAGTGAATTCCCGTCGGGACTAAGCACCGGGGAGCTGTTTTTT.

V and J are TRBV27 and TRBJ1-4; D is unclear. Germline V gene data show CDR1 as MNHEY and CDR2 as SMNVEV (reference sequence). CDR3 size: 16 residues. V was clipped by 1 base and J by 5 bases, with 14 bases between them. The chain's CDR3 is CASSLWPSGKNEKLFF. CDR3 nucleotides: TGTGCCAGCAGTTTATGGCCCTCGGGGAAGAATGAAAAACTGTTTTTT.

This CDR3 reads CASSLIGLAGTDTQYF. In nucleotides, the CDR3 is TGTGCCAGCAGTTTGATCGGACTAGCGGGGACAGATACGCAGTATTTT. V and J are TRBV27 and TRBJ2-3, with 12 bases lining up with TRBD2. CDR1 MNHEY and CDR2 SMNVEV come from the germline V gene (reference sequence). Unmatched junction bases numbered 4, after V lost 3 bases and J lost 3 bases. This CDR3 has 16 residues.

The V call is TRBV7-9, the J call TRBJ2-7; 14 bases are a match to TRBD2. CDR3 length: 18 residues. The trim removed 4 bases at V and 0 bases at J, leaving 8 bases unmatched. The V gene's germline CDR1 is SEHNR and CDR2 FQNEAQ (reference sequence). The CDR3 reads CASSSGTSGSLRSYEQYF. CDR3 nucleotides: TGTGCCAGCAGCTCAGGGACTAGCGGGAGTCTCCGCTCCTACGAGCAGTACTTC.

Notes on this clone: Other DNA sequences in this sample translate to the same CDR3. J is TRBJ2-1 and V is TRBV18; tentative D call: TRBD2 (6 bases). Between the trimmed V and J ends, which lost 3 bases and 7 bases, there was a span of 10 bases. The CDR3 sequence is 13 residues long. Germline V lookup: CDR1 KGHSH, CDR2 LQKENI. The CDR3 DNA reads as TGTGCCAGCTCACCGAGTAGCGGTAATGAGCAGTTCTTC. Its protein product is CASSPSSGNEQFF.

The genes are TRBV10-2 and TRBJ2-7; 8 bases line up with TRBD1. The germline V gene encodes CDR1 WSHSY and CDR2 SAAADI. CDR3 size: 14 residues. V was pared by 7 bases and J by 3 bases, with 8 bases of the junction left unmatched. The CDR3 here is CASKGDRGNYEQYF. The CDR3 DNA is TGCGCCAGCAAGGGAGACAGGGGCAACTACGAGCAGTACTTC.

This chain links TRBV9 with TRBJ2-7; 12 bases align to TRBD2. The trim removed 3 bases at V and 4 bases at J, leaving 17 bases unmatched. This CDR3 is 19 amino acids long. Per the germline V gene, CDR1 is SGDLS and CDR2 is YYNGEE. The CDR3 here is CASSARGRLAGESRYEQYF. DNA of the CDR3: TGTGCCAGCAGCGCCCGAGGGAGACTAGCGGGAGAGTCACGATACGAGCAGTACTTC.

The V gene is TRBV28, the J gene TRBJ2-1; D is unclear. The V and J ends lost 5 bases and 4 bases respectively, with 18 bases between them. This CDR3 is built from 16 residues. Germline-derived CDR1 and CDR2 are MDHEN and SYDVKM. CDR3 region: CASSRARWDLYNEQFF. In DNA, the CDR3 is TGTGCCAGCAGTCGTGCGAGGTGGGATCTATACAATGAGCAGTTCTTC. The complete variable domain, with remaining parts taken from reference TRBV28 and TRBJ2-1, reads DVKVTQSSRYLVKRTGEKVFLECVQDMDHENMFWYRQDPGLGLRLIYFSYDVKMKEKGDIPEGYSVSREKKERFSLILESASTNQTSMYLCASSRARWDLYNEQFFGPGTRLTVL.